A single sample gave rise to the 14 T cell receptor beta chains below, sequenced in a study of response to subunit inactivated influenza vaccine. TCRdb re-derived calls from the RT-PCR reads in MiXCR, one entry per CDR3 protein. This sample has 860,000 or so distinct CDR3 sequences, with about 20% found just once. Sequencing was performed on PBMCs from blood, taken 4 to 6 days after vaccination. These receptors all stem from a middle-aged man who received an inactivated influenza vaccine.

This clonotype appeared once. This chain uses TRBV7-2 with TRBJ2-3; maybe TRBD1 (5 bases). Trimming left V 3 bases short and J 9 bases short, with 16 bases between. Germline lookup yields CDR1 SGHTA and CDR2 FQGNSA. The length of the CDR3 is 14 residues. CDR3 sequence: CASSLDTKIYTQYF. Here the CDR3 DNA reads TGTGCCAGCAGCTTGGACACTAAGATCTACACGCAGTATTTT.

V is TRBV4-3 and J is TRBJ1-2; D call uncertain. V lost 0 bases and J lost 1, with 9 bases in between. The CDR3 loop spans 15 amino acids. Germline V gene data show CDR1 as LGHNA and CDR2 as YSLEER. The CDR3 DNA is TGCGCCAGCAGCCAAGATTTCAGTTTTAACTATGGCTACACCTTC. It encodes CASSQDFSFNYGYTF.

This rearrangement joins TRBV11-2 to TRBJ2-2; D may be TRBD1 or TRBD2 (5 bases each). Deletions cut 4 bases from V and 2 bases from J, with 11 bases between. The CDR3 totals 15 residues. From germline, CDR1 is SGHAT and CDR2 FQNNGV. The CDR3 region has the DNA TGTGCCAGCAGCTCGGGACGGAGAAACACCGGGGAGCTGTTTTTT. This translates into CASSSGRRNTGELFF.

The sample holds a few counts of this clonotype. This chain joins TRBV9 and TRBJ1-3, with D possibly matching TRBD1 (5 bases). Germline V CDR1 and CDR2: SGDLS, YYNGEE. The V end was cut by 4 bases, the J end by 0 bases, with 17 bases between. The CDR3 consists of 17 residues. The DNA of the CDR3 is TGTGCCAGCAGCCCCGTTCTGGGGCCGCGCTCTGGAAACACCATATATTTT. Its protein is CASSPVLGPRSGNTIYF.

This clonotype was observed a handful of times. The chain couples TRBV5-1 to TRBJ2-1; 11 bases map to TRBD2. The germline CDR1 and CDR2 sequences are SGHRS and YFSETQ. CDR3 length equals 16 residues. Unmatched junction bases numbered 7, after V lost 4 bases and J lost 4 bases. The CDR3 is CASSETGTSGYNEQFF. The CDR3, as DNA: TGCGCCAGCAGCGAGACCGGGACTAGCGGATACAATGAGCAGTTCTTC.

This clonotype was recorded many times. The chain recombines TRBV28 with TRBJ1-1; 7 nucleotides agree with TRBD1. The V gene's germline CDR1 is MDHEN and CDR2 SYDVKM. The CDR3 length is 12 residues. With 7 bases clipped from V and 10 bases from J, the junction kept 9 bases outside the gene matches. In nucleotides, the CDR3 is TGTGCCAGCATGAGGGAGGGGGCAGGAGCTTTCTTT. Translation: CASMREGAGAFF.

The chain couples TRBV7-8 to TRBJ2-7; possibly TRBD1 or TRBD2 for D (5 bases each). CDR3 length: 14 amino acids. V lost 5 bases and J 2 bases, leaving 13 bases between the germline ends. The germline V gene has CDR1 SGHVS and CDR2 FQNEAQ. This chain's CDR3 is CASSPGAVAYEQYF. For the CDR3, the DNA is TGTGCCAGCAGCCCCGGGGCGGTCGCCTACGAGCAGTACTTC.

V and J are TRBV12-3 or TRBV12-4 and TRBJ2-6; D is undetermined. Trimming left V 1 base short and J 0 bases short, with 22 bases between. The CDR3 has 21 residues. The chain's CDR3 is CASSLVLLGRLISSGANVLTF. Written as DNA, the CDR3 is TGTGCCAGCAGTTTAGTCTTATTGGGCAGGCTTATCAGCTCTGGGGCCAACGTCCTGACTTTC.

This clonotype was observed a handful of times. The chain carries TRBV29-1 and TRBJ2-3, with TRBD2 matching 8 bases. In germline, CDR1 is SQVTM, CDR2 ANQGSEA. Germline trimming cut 0 bases from V and 7 bases from J; bases unmatched to any gene: 9. The CDR3 sequence is 15 residues long. The CDR3 DNA reads TGCAGCGTTGAAGATCGGGGGCGGGAGGTCCATACGCAGTATTTT. It yields the protein CSVEDRGREVHTQYF.

CDR3 sequence: CSVETGLAVSDTQYF. CDR3 DNA sequence: TGCAGCGTTGAAACTGGACTAGCAGTATCAGATACGCAGTATTTT. V gene TRBV29-1 combines with J gene TRBJ2-3, with 8 positions matching TRBD2. The CDR3 totals 15 residues. From germline, CDR1 is SQVTM and CDR2 ANQGSEA. J lost 4 bases, V lost 2 bases, and 8 bases had no gene match.

A few counts support this clonotype. The chain combines TRBV7-2 with TRBJ1-2; the D is unclear. The CDR3 extends over 14 amino acids. The ends were cut back, 2 bases at V and 2 bases at J, with 9 bases in the middle. Germline CDR1 reads SGHTA; CDR2 reads FQGNSA. The CDR3 nucleotides read TGTGCCAGCAGCTTATCTCGTTTGAACTATGGCTACACCTTC. Its translation is CASSLSRLNYGYTF. The whole variable domain, remainder taken from reference TRBV7-2 and TRBJ1-2, is GAGVSQSPSNKVTEKGKDVELRCDPISGHTALYWYRQSLGQGLEFLIYFQGNSAPDKSGLPSDRFSAERTGGSVSTLTIQRTQQEDSAVYLCASSLSRLNYGYTFGSGTRLTVV.

This clonotype appeared a few times. The chain carries TRBV12-3 or TRBV12-4 and TRBJ2-1, with TRBD1 identical over 9 bases. Trimming cost V 6 bases and J 2 bases; bases outside gene matches: 5. The CDR3 extends over 15 amino acids. CDR3 nucleotide sequence: TGTGCCAGCAGGCCGGGACAGGGCCCCTACAATGAGCAGTTCTTC. Its translation: CASRPGQGPYNEQFF.

This chain uses TRBV10-3 with TRBJ2-5, with 10 bases identical to TRBD2. Germline V gene lookup returns CDR1 ENHRY and CDR2 SYGVKD. The CDR3 is 15 amino acids. V gave up 3 bases and J gave up 2 bases; unmatched junction bases: 3. The CDR3 DNA follows: TGTGCCATCAGTGAACTAGCGGGACCACAAGAGACCCAGTACTTC. Its protein is CAISELAGPQETQYF.

This clonotype was recorded a few times. V is TRBV6-2 or TRBV6-3 and J is TRBJ1-1; unclear D gene. The germline V and J ends were trimmed by 6 bases and 11 bases, with 16 bases remaining between them. Germline CDR1 MNHEY, CDR2 SVGEGT. The CDR3 runs to 12 residues. CDR3 in amino acids: CASRSIGSDAFF. The DNA for the CDR3 is TGTGCCAGCAGGAGCATCGGCTCCGACGCTTTCTTT.